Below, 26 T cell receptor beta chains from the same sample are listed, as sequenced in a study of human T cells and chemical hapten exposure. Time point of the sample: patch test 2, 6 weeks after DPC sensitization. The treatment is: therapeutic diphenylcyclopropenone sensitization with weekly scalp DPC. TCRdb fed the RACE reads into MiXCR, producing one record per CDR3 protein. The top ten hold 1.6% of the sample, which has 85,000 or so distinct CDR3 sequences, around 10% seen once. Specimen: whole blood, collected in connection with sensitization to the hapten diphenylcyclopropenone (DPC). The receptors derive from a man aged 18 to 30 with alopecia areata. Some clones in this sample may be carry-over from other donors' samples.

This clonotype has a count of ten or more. CDR3 DNA sequence: TGCGCCAGCAGCTTGGAGGCTAGGGGGGAGAATGATGAGCAGTTCTTC. Translated, it gives CASSLEARGENDEQFF. The V and J genes are TRBV5-1 and TRBJ2-1; perhaps D is TRBD1 or TRBD2 (6 bases each). V gave up 0 bases and J gave up 8 bases, with 18 bases separating them. Germline-derived CDR1 and CDR2 are SGHRS and YFSETQ. This CDR3 contains 16 residues.

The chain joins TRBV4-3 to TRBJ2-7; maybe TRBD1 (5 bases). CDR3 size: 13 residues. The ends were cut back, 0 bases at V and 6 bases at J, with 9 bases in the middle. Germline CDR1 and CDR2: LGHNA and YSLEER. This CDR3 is CASSQDPGREQYF. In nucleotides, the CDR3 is TGCGCCAGCAGCCAAGATCCAGGGCGCGAGCAGTACTTC.

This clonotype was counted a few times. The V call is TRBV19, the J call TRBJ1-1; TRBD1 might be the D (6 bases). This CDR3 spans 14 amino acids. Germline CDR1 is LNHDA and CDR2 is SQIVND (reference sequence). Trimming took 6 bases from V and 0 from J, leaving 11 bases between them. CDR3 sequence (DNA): TGTGCCAGTAGAAACAGGGAGATGAACACTGAAGCTTTCTTT. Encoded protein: CASRNREMNTEAFF.

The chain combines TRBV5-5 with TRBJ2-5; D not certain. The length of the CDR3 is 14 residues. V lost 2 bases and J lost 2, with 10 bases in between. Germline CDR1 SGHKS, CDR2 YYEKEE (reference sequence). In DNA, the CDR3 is TGTGCCAGCAGCTTCCGGGCCAAACAAGAGACCCAGTACTTC. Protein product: CASSFRAKQETQYF.

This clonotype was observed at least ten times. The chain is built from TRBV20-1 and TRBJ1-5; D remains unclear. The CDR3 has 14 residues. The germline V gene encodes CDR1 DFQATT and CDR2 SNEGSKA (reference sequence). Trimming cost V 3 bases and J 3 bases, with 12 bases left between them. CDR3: CSARAPGDNQPQHF. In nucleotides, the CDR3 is TGCAGTGCTAGGGCCCCAGGTGACAATCAGCCCCAGCATTTT.

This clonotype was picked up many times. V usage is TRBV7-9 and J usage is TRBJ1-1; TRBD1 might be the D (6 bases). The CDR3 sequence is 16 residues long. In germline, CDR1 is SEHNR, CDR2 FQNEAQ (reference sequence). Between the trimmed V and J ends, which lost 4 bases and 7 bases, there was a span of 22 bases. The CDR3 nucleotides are TGTGCCAGCAGCTCCCAAGACAGAGGGGGAGCGGGTGAAGCTTTCTTT. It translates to CASSSQDRGGAGEAFF.

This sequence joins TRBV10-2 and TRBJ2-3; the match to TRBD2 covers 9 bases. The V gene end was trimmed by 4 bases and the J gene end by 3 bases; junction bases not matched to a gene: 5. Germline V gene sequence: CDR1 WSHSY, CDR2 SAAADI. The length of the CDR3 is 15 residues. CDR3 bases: TGCGCCAGCAGTGTGCGCGGGGGGGCGACAGATACGCAGTATTTT. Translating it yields CASSVRGGATDTQYF.

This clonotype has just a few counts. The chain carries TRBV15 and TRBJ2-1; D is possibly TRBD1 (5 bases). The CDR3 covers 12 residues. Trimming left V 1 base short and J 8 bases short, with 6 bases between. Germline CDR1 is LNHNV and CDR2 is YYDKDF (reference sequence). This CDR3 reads CATSRVQDEQFF. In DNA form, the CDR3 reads TGTGCCACCAGCAGAGTACAGGATGAGCAGTTCTTC.

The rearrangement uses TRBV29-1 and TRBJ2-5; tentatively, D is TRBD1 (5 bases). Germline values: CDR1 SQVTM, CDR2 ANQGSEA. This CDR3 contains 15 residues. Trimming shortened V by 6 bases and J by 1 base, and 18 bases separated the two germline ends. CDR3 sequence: CSVAMTAAGQETQYF. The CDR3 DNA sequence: TGCAGCGTAGCGATGACAGCCGCCGGCCAAGAGACCCAGTACTTC. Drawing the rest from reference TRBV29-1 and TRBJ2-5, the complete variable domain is SAVISQKPSRDICQRGTSLTIQCQVDSQVTMMFWYRQQPGQSLTLIATANQGSEATYESGFVIDKFPISRPNLTFSTLTVSNMSPEDSSIYLCSVAMTAAGQETQYFGPGTRLLVL.

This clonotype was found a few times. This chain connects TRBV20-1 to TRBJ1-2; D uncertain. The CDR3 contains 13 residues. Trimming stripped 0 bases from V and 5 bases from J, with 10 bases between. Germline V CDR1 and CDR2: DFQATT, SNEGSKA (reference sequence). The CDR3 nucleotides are TGCAGTGCTAGAGATCCAGCGGTTTATGGCTACACCTTC. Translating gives CSARDPAVYGYTF.

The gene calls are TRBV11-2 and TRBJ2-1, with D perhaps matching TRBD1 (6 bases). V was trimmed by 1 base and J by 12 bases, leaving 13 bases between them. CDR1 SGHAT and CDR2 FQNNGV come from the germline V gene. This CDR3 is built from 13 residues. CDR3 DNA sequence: TGTGCCAGCAGCTTAGTACACAGGGAAGGGCAGTTCTTC. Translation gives CASSLVHREGQFF. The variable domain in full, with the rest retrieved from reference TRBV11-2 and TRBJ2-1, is EAGVAQSPRYKIIEKRQSVAFWCNPISGHATLYWYQQILGQGPKLLIQFQNNGVVDDSQLPKDRFSAERLKGVDSTLKIQPAKLEDSAVYLCASSLVHREGQFFGPGTRLTVL.

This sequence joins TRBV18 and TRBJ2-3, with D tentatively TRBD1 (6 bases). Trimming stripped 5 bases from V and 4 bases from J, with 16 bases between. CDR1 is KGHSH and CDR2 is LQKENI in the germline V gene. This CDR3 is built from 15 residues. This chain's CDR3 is CASSTRRQAPDTQYF. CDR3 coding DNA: TGTGCCAGCTCAACAAGGAGACAGGCTCCAGATACGCAGTATTTT.

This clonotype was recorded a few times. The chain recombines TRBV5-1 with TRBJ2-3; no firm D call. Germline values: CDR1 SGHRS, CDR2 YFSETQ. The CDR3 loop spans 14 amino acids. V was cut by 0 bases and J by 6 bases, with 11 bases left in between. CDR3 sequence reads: CASSLGVETDTQYF. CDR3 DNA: TGCGCCAGCAGCTTGGGGGTGGAGACGGATACGCAGTATTTT.

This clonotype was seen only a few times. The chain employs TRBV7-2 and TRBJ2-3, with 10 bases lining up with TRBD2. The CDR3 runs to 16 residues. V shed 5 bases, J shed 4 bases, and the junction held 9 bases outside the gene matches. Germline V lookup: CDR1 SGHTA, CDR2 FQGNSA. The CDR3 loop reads CASSKPAGGFADTQYF. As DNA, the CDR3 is TGTGCCAGCAGCAAACCAGCGGGGGGGTTCGCAGATACGCAGTATTTT.

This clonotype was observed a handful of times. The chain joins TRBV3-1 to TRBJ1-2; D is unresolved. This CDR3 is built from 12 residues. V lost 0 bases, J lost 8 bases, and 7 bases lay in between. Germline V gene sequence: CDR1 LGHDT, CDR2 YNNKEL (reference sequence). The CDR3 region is CASSQELLGYTF. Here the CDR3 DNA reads TGTGCCAGCAGCCAAGAGTTGCTGGGCTACACCTTC.

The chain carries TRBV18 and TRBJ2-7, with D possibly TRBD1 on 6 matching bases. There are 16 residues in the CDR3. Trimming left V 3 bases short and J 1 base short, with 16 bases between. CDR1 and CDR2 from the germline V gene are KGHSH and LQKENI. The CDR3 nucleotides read TGTGCCAGCTCACCCTTACCAGGGGAGCTTTCCTACGAGCAGTACTTC. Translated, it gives CASSPLPGELSYEQYF.

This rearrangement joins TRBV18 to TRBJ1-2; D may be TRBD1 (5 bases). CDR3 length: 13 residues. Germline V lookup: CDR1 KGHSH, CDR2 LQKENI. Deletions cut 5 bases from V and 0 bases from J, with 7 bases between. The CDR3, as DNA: TGTGCCAGCTCAATGGGGGCTAACTATGGCTACACCTTC. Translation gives CASSMGANYGYTF.

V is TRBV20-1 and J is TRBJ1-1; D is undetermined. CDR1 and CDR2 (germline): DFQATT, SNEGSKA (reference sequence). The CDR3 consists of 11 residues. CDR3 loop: CRGRGNTEAFF. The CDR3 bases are TGCAGAGGACGTGGGAACACTGAAGCTTTCTTT.

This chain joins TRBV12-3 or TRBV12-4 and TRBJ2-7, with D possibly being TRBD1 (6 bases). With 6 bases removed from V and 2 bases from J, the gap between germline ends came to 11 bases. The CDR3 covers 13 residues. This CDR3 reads CASSPRDTYEQYF. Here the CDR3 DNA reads TGTGCCAGCAGCCCCCGGGACACCTACGAGCAGTACTTC.

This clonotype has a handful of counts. Here the CDR3 reads CAISVSRDSETQYF. CDR3 coding DNA: TGTGCCATCAGTGTATCCCGGGACAGTGAGACCCAGTACTTC. This rearrangement joins TRBV10-3 to TRBJ2-5; 7 positions match TRBD1. The CDR3 is 14 amino acids. J lost 5 bases, V lost 4 bases, and 7 bases had no gene match. CDR1 ENHRY and CDR2 SYGVKD come from the germline V gene.

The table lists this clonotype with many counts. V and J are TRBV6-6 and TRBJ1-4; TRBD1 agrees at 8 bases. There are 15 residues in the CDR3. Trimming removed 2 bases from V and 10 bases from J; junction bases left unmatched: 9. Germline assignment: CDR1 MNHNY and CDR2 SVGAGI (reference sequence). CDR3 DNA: TGTGCCAGCAGTTACCCCAGGACAGGGATGGGAAAACTGTTTTTT. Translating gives CASSYPRTGMGKLFF.

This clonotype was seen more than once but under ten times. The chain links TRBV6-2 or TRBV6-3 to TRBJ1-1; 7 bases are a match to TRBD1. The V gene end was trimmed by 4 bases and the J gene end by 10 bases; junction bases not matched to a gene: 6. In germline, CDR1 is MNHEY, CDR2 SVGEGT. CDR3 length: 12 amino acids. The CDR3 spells CASSSTGRRAFF. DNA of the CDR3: TGTGCCAGCAGTTCGACAGGGAGGAGAGCTTTCTTT.

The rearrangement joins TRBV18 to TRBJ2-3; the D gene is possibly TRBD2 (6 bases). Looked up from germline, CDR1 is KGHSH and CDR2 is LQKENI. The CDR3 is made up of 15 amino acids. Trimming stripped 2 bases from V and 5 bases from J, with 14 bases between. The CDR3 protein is CASSPGGAGEDTQYF. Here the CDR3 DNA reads TGTGCCAGCTCACCAGGCGGGGCTGGGGAAGATACGCAGTATTTT.

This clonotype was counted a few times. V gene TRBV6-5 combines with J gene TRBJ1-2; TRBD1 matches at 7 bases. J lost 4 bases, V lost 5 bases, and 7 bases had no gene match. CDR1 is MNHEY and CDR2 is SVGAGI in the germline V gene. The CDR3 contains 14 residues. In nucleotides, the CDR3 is TGTGCCAGCAGTACAGACAGGGACGGCTATGGCTACACCTTC. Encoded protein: CASSTDRDGYGYTF.

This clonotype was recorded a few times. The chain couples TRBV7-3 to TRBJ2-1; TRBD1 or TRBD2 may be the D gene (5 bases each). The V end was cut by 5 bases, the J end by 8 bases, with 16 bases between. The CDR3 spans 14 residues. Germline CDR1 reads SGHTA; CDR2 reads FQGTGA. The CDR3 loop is CASSPGPGTDEQFF. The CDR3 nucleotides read TGTGCCAGCAGCCCGGGCCCAGGGACCGATGAGCAGTTCTTC.

CDR3 nucleotides: TGTGCCAGCGGTTACTCGACGAAAAGCACAGATACGCAGTATTTT. Translated: CASGYSTKSTDTQYF. This chain connects TRBV28 to TRBJ2-3; D gene ambiguous. CDR1 is MDHEN and CDR2 is SYDVKM in the germline V gene. The germline V and J ends were trimmed by 8 bases and 0 bases, with 15 bases remaining between them. This CDR3 contains 15 residues.